This T cell receptor beta chain was documented in a study of tumor-infiltrating lymphocytes in primary liver carcinoma. Study findings and constraints: The overlap of tumor-adjacent and tumor-blood pairs was smaller than that of tumor region pairs.

The tissue used was unsorted bulk material of roughly 17-32 mg. RNA and DNA were co-extracted from it with the AllPrep DNA/RNA mini kit. Every tumor sample had over 75% viable tumor cells. The CDR3 is made up of 15 amino acids. Germline V gene sequence: CDR1 MNHNY, CDR2 SVGAGI (reference sequence). Concerning this clonotype: The antigen is undetermined. Compared with germline, one end of the junction differs, possibly owing to a read error.

TCR beta cDNA was reverse-transcribed from about 500 ng of total RNA. The reaction used a constant-region primer and ProtoScript II reverse transcriptase. Library construction for TCR beta comprised three nested multiplex PCR rounds performed with slightly modified ARM-PCR. TRBV1-TRBV30 forward primers paired with a C-beta reverse primer were used in the first two PCR rounds, which ran roughly 10 cycles each. A single record per CDR3 protein comes from TCRdb applying MiXCR to the multiplex PCR reads. Of just under 55,000 distinct CDR3 sequences listed, 70% to 80% are singletons. Input material: liver tumor tissue from sampling region 2. Documented subset: tumor region T2, inferior pole. The chain combines TRBV6-6 with TRBJ2-7; TRBD2 matches 10 bases. The receptor was derived from a man in his forties with primary liver carcinoma and hepatitis B virus infection. CDR3 sequence (DNA): TGTGACAGCAGTTACGGGGCTAGCGGGAGATACGAACTGTACTTC. Residues: CDSSYGASGRYELYF.